A selection of T cell receptor beta chains follows, all from one sample in a study of T-cell memory formation after mild COVID-19. Via MiXCR, TCRdb re-called the 5' RACE reads, giving one row per CDR3 protein. Of 200,000 to 250,000 distinct CDR3 sequences listed, approximately 10% were seen once; the top ten hold around 23%. Input material: PBMCs or a T cell subset sorted from them (not recorded which). Every receptor here comes from a man aged 18 to 29 who had mild COVID-19 (a few samples of this study predate the infection). Cell type and time point are not known. CDR3s include the opening cysteine and the closing phenylalanine or tryptophan.

v_gene: TRBV5-1; j_gene: TRBJ1-5; CDR3aa: CASSLEINQPQHF
v_gene: TRBV5-1; j_gene: TRBJ2-3; CDR3aa: CASSLATSGVTDTQYF
v_gene: TRBV7-9; j_gene: TRBJ2-3; CDR3aa: CASSFPAAKRRHRDTQYF
v_gene: TRBV4-3; j_gene: TRBJ1-2; CDR3aa: CASSQDLGYTF
v_gene: TRBV7-8; j_gene: TRBJ1-1; CDR3aa: CASSLETLPGSEAFF
v_gene: TRBV7-8; j_gene: TRBJ2-3; CDR3aa: CASSLYGVATDTQYF
v_gene: TRBV5-1; j_gene: TRBJ1-1; CDR3aa: CASTPTGVTEAFF
v_gene: TRBV7-8; j_gene: TRBJ1-2; CDR3aa: CASSLGLEYGYTF
v_gene: TRBV11-2; j_gene: TRBJ1-2; CDR3aa: CASSPSTGTSSRYTF
v_gene: TRBV28; j_gene: TRBJ2-3; CDR3aa: CASSRPVRFTYTQYF
v_gene: TRBV25-1; j_gene: TRBJ2-5; CDR3aa: CASSGQPGQETQYF
v_gene: TRBV15; j_gene: TRBJ1-2; CDR3aa: CATSTGSAYGYTF
v_gene: TRBV20-1; j_gene: TRBJ1-4; CDR3aa: CSATPSGTGVRKLFF
v_gene: TRBV4-1; j_gene: TRBJ1-2; CDR3aa: CASSQGTGRGYTF
v_gene: TRBV29-1; j_gene: TRBJ1-6; CDR3aa: CSVGRDRDSPLHF
v_gene: TRBV7-9; j_gene: TRBJ2-7; CDR3aa: CASSWGQGSLYEQYF
v_gene: TRBV29-1; j_gene: TRBJ2-2; CDR3aa: CSVVRTNTGELFF
v_gene: TRBV5-1; j_gene: TRBJ1-2; CDR3aa: CASSPDGQGYGYTF
v_gene: TRBV12-3/TRBV12-4; j_gene: TRBJ1-3; CDR3aa: CASSLWSSGNTIYF
v_gene: TRBV7-9; j_gene: TRBJ2-1; CDR3aa: CASRHASGLAASDEQFF
v_gene: TRBV7-9; j_gene: TRBJ1-2; CDR3aa: CASQGAGGYTF
v_gene: TRBV11-2; j_gene: TRBJ1-1; CDR3aa: CASSLDVWGSQAVRFF